The rows below give T cell receptor beta chains drawn from one sample of a study of cytomegalovirus exposure and HLA in healthy donors. Method: immunoSEQ multiplex PCR; TCRdb's copy keeps in-frame clones and lacks some. The sample comprises roughly 140,000 clones, around four fifths of which are singletons, and roughly 2.7% rests with the top ten. Source material: PBMCs. The receptors were sampled from a boy between 2 and 15 years old in good health and CMV-seronegative. The CDR3 runs from the conserved cysteine through the conserved F or W. Each record gives: clone size, D gene, J gene, V gene, CDR3 DNA, CDR3 protein. A D gene is named only where the DNA matches it firmly. The size entry is marked missing in some rows and otherwise reads once, few, many or a size class.

>.|.|TRBJ2-7|TRBV6-5
TGTGCCAGCAGCCCCTACAGGATTCCCTACGAGCAGTACTTC
CASSPYRIPYEQYF
>once|.|TRBJ2-7|TRBV6-5
TGTGCCAGCAGTAACAGGGCAGAGCAGTACTTC
CASSNRAEQYF
>few|.|TRBJ1-5|TRBV18
TGTGCCAGCTCACTTAGTGGGGGGAGGAACCAGCCCCAGCATTTT
CASSLSGGRNQPQHF
>.|.|TRBJ2-5|TRBV4-2
TGTGCCAGCAGCCAAGAGAGGGCTGGAGAGACCCAGTACTTC
CASSQERAGETQYF
>.|.|TRBJ1-1|TRBV7-3
TGTGCCAGCAGCTTATCAGGTGACACTGAAGCTTTCTTT
CASSLSGDTEAFF
>.|.|TRBJ1-1|TRBV7-8
TGTGCCAGCAGCAAACAGGGTAATGCTGAGAGAGCTTTCTTT
CASSKQGNAERAFF
>.|TRBD2|TRBJ2-3|TRBV14
TGTGCCAGCAGCCAAGATGGCGCGGGGGGGCGAGATACGCAGTATTTT
CASSQDGAGGRDTQYF
>.|.|TRBJ1-1|TRBV7-2
TGTGCCAGCAGCTTCCGGAACACTGAAGCTTTCTTT
CASSFRNTEAFF
>.|TRBD2|TRBJ2-1|TRBV7-8
TGTGCCAGCAGCCCTCCGCGGGAGGGCCCCCCCCAGTTCTTC
CASSPPREGPPQFF
>.|.|TRBJ1-5|TRBV2
TGTGCCAGCCGCAGGGATAGGGCTCAGCCCCAGCATTTT
CASRRDRAQPQHF
>.|TRBD1|TRBJ1-1|TRBV4-1
TGCGCCAGCAGCCAAGCCGGGACAGGGATCATGAACACTGAAGCTTTCTTT
CASSQAGTGIMNTEAFF
>.|.|TRBJ2-1|TRBV6-5
TGTGCCAGCAGTTACCAAGGGGTCGAGCAGTTCTTC
CASSYQGVEQFF
>.|TRBD1|TRBJ2-6|TRBV6-1
TGTGCCAGCAATCGGCAGGGGGCCGGGGCCAACGTCCTGACTTTC
CASNRQGAGANVLTF
>.|TRBD1|TRBJ2-3|TRBV11-2
TGTGCCAGCAGCCGTGACAGGGCAAATACGCAGTATTTT
CASSRDRANTQYF